Shown below are 18 T cell receptor beta chains from a single sample sequenced in a study of shared clonotypes between healthy human individuals. Method: immunoSEQ multiplex PCR; TCRdb's copy keeps in-frame clones and lacks some. The table has over 1.5 million clones, around 98% seen once. Sequenced input: naive CD4+ T cells sorted from blood. Described subset: CD45RA+ positively selected. The receptors originated from a man aged 30 to 45 in good health.

The J gene is TRBJ1-2, the V gene TRBV19, with 8 nucleotides matching TRBD1. Trimming removed 3 bases from V and 5 bases from J; junction bases left unmatched: 5. The V gene's germline CDR1 is LNHDA and CDR2 SQIVND (reference sequence). CDR3 size: 14 residues. This CDR3 is CASSISGGEYGYTF. The CDR3 nucleotides read TGTGCCAGTAGTATCTCAGGGGGCGAGTATGGCTACACCTTC. Full variable domain (outside the CDR3, taken from reference TRBV19 and TRBJ1-2): DGGITQSPKYLFRKEGQNVTLSCEQNLNHDAMYWYRQDPGQGLRLIYYSQIVNDFQKGDIAEGYSVSREKKESFPLTVTSAQKNPTAFYLCASSISGGEYGYTFGSGTRLTVV.

The genes are TRBV27 and TRBJ2-7, with D possibly TRBD1 on 6 matching bases. The ends were cut back, 8 bases at V and 0 bases at J, with 14 bases in the middle. From germline, CDR1 is MNHEY and CDR2 SMNVEV (reference sequence). This CDR3 has 14 amino acids. CDR3 DNA sequence: TGTGCCAGCCGGCAGACAGGTATCTCCTACGAGCAGTACTTC. Encoded protein: CASRQTGISYEQYF.

As DNA, the CDR3 is TGTGCCAGCCACGACAGGGGCTCGCTTGGTTCCCAGTACTTC. Encoded protein: CASHDRGSLGSQYF. The rearrangement uses TRBV27 and TRBJ2-5, with 8 bases fitting TRBD1. Losses at the gene ends were 8 bases for V and 9 bases for J; bases not matched to a gene: 14. CDR3 size: 14 residues. Germline loops: CDR1 MNHEY, CDR2 SMNVEV (reference sequence).

The rearrangement uses TRBV10-2 and TRBJ1-3; a possible D gene is TRBD1 (6 bases). Per the germline V gene, CDR1 is WSHSY and CDR2 is SAAADI. The CDR3 covers 14 residues. V lost 3 bases and J 9 bases, leaving 15 bases between the germline ends. This CDR3 reads CASSDGAGDGTIYF. CDR3 coding DNA: TGCGCCAGCAGTGACGGAGCAGGGGACGGCACCATATATTTT.

The chain joins TRBV28 to TRBJ1-2; D possibly corresponds to TRBD1 (5 bases). Germline V lookup: CDR1 MDHEN, CDR2 SYDVKM. The CDR3 is made up of 15 amino acids. Trimming cost V 8 bases and J 5 bases, with 21 bases left between them. The DNA of the CDR3 is TGTGCCAGCGCTTACGGGACGAGCACCTCTTATGGCTACACCTTC. It is translated as CASAYGTSTSYGYTF.

The chain combines TRBV13 with TRBJ2-7, with 9 bases fitting TRBD1. This CDR3 is 16 amino acids long. The junction had 12 bases not matched to a gene; V was cut back by 2 bases and J by 7 bases. The germline V gene has CDR1 PRHDT and CDR2 FYEKMQ (reference sequence). This chain's CDR3 is CASSLPSRDRAGEQYF. The CDR3 DNA is TGTGCCAGCAGCTTACCGTCTCGGGACAGGGCGGGGGAGCAGTACTTC.

This chain joins TRBV7-2 and TRBJ1-2; 7 nucleotides match TRBD1. Germline V CDR1 and CDR2: SGHTA, FQGNSA. The CDR3 has 13 residues. Trimming cost V 2 bases and J 5 bases; bases outside gene matches: 2. The CDR3 DNA reads TGTGCCAGCAGCTTAAACAGGGGATATGGCTACACCTTC. Its translation: CASSLNRGYGYTF.

The CDR3 DNA reads as TGCAGCGTTGAAGATCGGACAGCTACCGGGGAGCTGTTTTTT. Its protein is CSVEDRTATGELFF. This rearrangement joins TRBV29-1 to TRBJ2-2; a weak D match, TRBD1 (6 bases). V lost 0 bases, J lost 5 bases, and 10 bases lay in between. CDR1 and CDR2 from the germline V gene are SQVTM and ANQGSEA. The CDR3 consists of 14 residues.

This clone came up a few times. The same CDR3 arises from other DNA sequences in this sample as well. V usage is TRBV5-1 and J usage is TRBJ1-5, with D unresolved. Germline V lookup: CDR1 SGHRS, CDR2 YFSETQ. CDR3 length equals 15 residues. The germline V and J ends were trimmed by 0 bases and 0 bases, with 7 bases remaining between them. The CDR3 region is CASSLAGTSNQPQHF. In DNA, the CDR3 is TGCGCCAGCAGCTTGGCCGGCACTAGCAATCAGCCCCAGCATTTT.

V and J are TRBV18 and TRBJ1-2; D uncertain. V was pared by 3 bases and J by 0 bases, with 14 bases between. In germline, CDR1 is KGHSH, CDR2 LQKENI. This CDR3 contains 16 residues. CDR3 sequence reads: CASSPASSLANYGYTF. The DNA of the CDR3 is TGTGCCAGCTCACCCGCGTCGAGCCTCGCTAACTATGGCTACACCTTC. The whole variable domain, remainder taken from reference TRBV18 and TRBJ1-2, is NAGVMQNPRHLVRRRGQEARLRCSPMKGHSHVYWYRQLPEEGLKFMVYLQKENIIDESGMPKERFSAEFPKEGPSILRIQQVVRGDSAAYFCASSPASSLANYGYTFGSGTRLTVV.

Note on this clone: This CDR3 is also generated by other DNA sequences in the sample. The chain combines TRBV6-1 with TRBJ1-1; D unclear. Germline V lookup: CDR1 MNHNS, CDR2 SASEGT. This CDR3 has 13 residues. V dropped 2 bases and J dropped 0 bases, with 4 bases sitting between them. Here the CDR3 reads CASSEMVNTEAFF. In DNA form, the CDR3 reads TGTGCCAGCAGTGAAATGGTGAACACTGAAGCTTTCTTT.

The chain uses TRBV18 and TRBJ1-1; a possible D gene is TRBD1 (5 bases). The V gene lost 2 bases and the J gene lost 0 bases, with 13 bases spanning the gap. The germline V gene has CDR1 KGHSH and CDR2 LQKENI. This CDR3 contains 16 residues. The CDR3 sequence is CASSPDGPGLNTEAFF. DNA for the CDR3: TGTGCCAGCTCACCAGATGGGCCAGGGTTGAACACTGAAGCTTTCTTT.

The V and J genes are TRBV5-1 and TRBJ2-7, with no clear D. The CDR3 extends over 14 amino acids. The ends were cut back, 1 base at V and 2 bases at J, with 10 bases in the middle. Germline V lookup: CDR1 SGHRS, CDR2 YFSETQ. The CDR3 nucleotides read TGCGCCAGCAGCTTGACCGACATAACCTACGAGCAGTACTTC. This sequence encodes CASSLTDITYEQYF.

The chain employs TRBV6-1 and TRBJ2-2; 9 bases fit TRBD1. This CDR3 is built from 14 residues. J was trimmed by 7 bases and V by 5 bases; bases with no gene match: 5. Germline V gene sequence: CDR1 MNHNS, CDR2 SASEGT. This chain's CDR3 is CASSSGTGIGELFF. CDR3 DNA: TGTGCCAGCAGTTCCGGGACAGGGATCGGGGAGCTGTTTTTT.

The rearrangement uses TRBV25-1 and TRBJ2-1; D ambiguous. The CDR3 runs to 14 residues. Germline V gene lookup returns CDR1 MGHDK and CDR2 SYGVNS. Trimming left V 1 base short and J 4 bases short, with 8 bases between. The DNA for the CDR3 is TGTGCCAGCAGTGAATTACTGAGTTACAATGAGCAGTTCTTC. Protein product: CASSELLSYNEQFF.

In this sample, this clone turned up once. Other DNA sequences within the sample encode an identical CDR3. The V call is TRBV5-1, the J call TRBJ2-7; D is unclear. The CDR3 length is 12 residues. Trimming cost V 0 bases and J 3 bases, with 4 bases left between them. The germline CDR1 and CDR2 sequences are SGHRS and YFSETQ. The CDR3 nucleotides are TGCGCCAGCAGCTTGGAAGACTACGAGCAGTACTTC. Protein product: CASSLEDYEQYF.

The chain combines TRBV15 with TRBJ2-1; a possible D gene is TRBD1 (6 bases). With 2 bases removed from V and 4 bases from J, the gap between germline ends came to 15 bases. Germline CDR1 is LNHNV and CDR2 is YYDKDF (reference sequence). There are 16 residues in the CDR3. The CDR3, as DNA: TGTGCCACCAGCAGACAGGACAGCTCTTTATACAATGAGCAGTTCTTC. Protein sequence: CATSRQDSSLYNEQFF.

This clone was counted only a few times. The chain joins TRBV6-1 to TRBJ1-5; tentative D call: TRBD1 (5 bases). Germline V gene lookup returns CDR1 MNHNS and CDR2 SASEGT. This CDR3 contains 14 residues. V shed 4 bases and J shed 3 bases, with 10 bases lying between them. CDR3 amino acids: CASSVRGNNQPQHF. The CDR3 DNA reads as TGTGCCAGCAGTGTTCGGGGGAACAATCAGCCCCAGCATTTT.